The 18 T cell receptor beta chains below come from one sample, sequenced in a study of neurological immune-mediated disorders (dated by TCRdb to the late 2010s). The library was made by 5' RACE. These reads were obtained on an Illumina HiSeq 2500. TCRdb reworked the public reads: Q25 trimming with fastp, MiXCR clone assembly, productive beta chains retained. Each record represents a unique CDR3 protein, reported with the most common genes and DNA among its rows. For this sample the table gives more than 50,000 distinct CDR3 sequences, of which 4% to 6% were detected only once. The ten most abundant clones make up around 2.8% of the sample. Sequencing was carried out using PBMCs. The receptors were sampled from a woman in her 30s with multiple sclerosis.

This clonotype was seen repeatedly, ten times or more. V usage is TRBV20-1 and J usage is TRBJ1-1; 7 positions agree with TRBD1. Trimming cost V 5 bases and J 0 bases; bases outside gene matches: 12. The CDR3 runs 16 residues. Germline V gives CDR1 DFQATT, CDR2 SNEGSKA (reference sequence). DNA of the CDR3: TGCAGTGCTGCCCTCCCAGGGGGATCCATGAACACTGAAGCTTTCTTT. This gives the protein CSAALPGGSMNTEAFF.

This clonotype has more than one count but fewer than ten. This chain joins TRBV12-3 or TRBV12-4 and TRBJ2-2; 9 bases agree with TRBD2. With 3 bases clipped from V and 2 bases from J, the junction kept 4 bases outside the gene matches. This CDR3 is 16 amino acids long. The CDR3 reads CASSFAGGKNTGELFF. CDR3 nucleotides: TGTGCCAGCAGTTTTGCGGGGGGGAAAAACACCGGGGAGCTGTTTTTT.

The V and J genes are TRBV10-3 and TRBJ1-3; D perhaps matches TRBD1 (6 bases). Deletions cut 5 bases from V and 5 bases from J, with 10 bases between. The CDR3 runs to 13 residues. Germline loops: CDR1 ENHRY, CDR2 SYGVKD. The CDR3 nucleotides read TGTGCCATCAGTTCACAGGGAAGAAACACCATATATTTT. Protein sequence: CAISSQGRNTIYF.

This clonotype has at least ten counts. The rearrangement links TRBV5-5 to TRBJ2-5; D might be TRBD1 (7 bases). The V end was cut by 3 bases, the J end by 7 bases, with 16 bases between. The CDR3 is made up of 14 amino acids. Germline V gene data show CDR1 as SGHKS and CDR2 as YYEKEE (reference sequence). The CDR3 region has the DNA TGTGCCAGCAGCTCCGGACAGGTCGGGGGGACCCAGTACTTC. Translation: CASSSGQVGGTQYF.

There are many counts of this clonotype. The chain employs TRBV12-3 or TRBV12-4 and TRBJ2-5, with 7 bases identical to TRBD1. V gave up 6 bases and J gave up 5 bases; unmatched junction bases: 6. This CDR3 comprises 13 residues. The CDR3 reads CASSTGTVETQYF. The CDR3 nucleotides are TGTGCCAGCAGCACCGGGACAGTGGAGACCCAGTACTTC.

A word on this clonotype: A much larger clone lies one base from this, so it may be a read error. V usage is TRBV20-1 and J usage is TRBJ2-5; TRBD2 is a possible D gene (6 bases). The CDR3 consists of 13 residues. The V end was cut by 8 bases, the J end by 4 bases, with 17 bases between. Germline V CDR1 and CDR2: DFQATT, SNEGSKA (reference sequence). The CDR3 sequence is CSTPSGELETQYF. CDR3 coding DNA: TGCAGTACCCCCTCGGGGGAATTAGAGACCCAGTACTTC.

This clonotype was observed at least ten times. The rearrangement joins TRBV15 to TRBJ1-5, with 8 bases lining up with TRBD1. The CDR3 is made up of 16 amino acids. Germline V gives CDR1 LNHNV, CDR2 YYDKDF (reference sequence). The J segment lost 5 bases and the V segment lost 1 base, leaving 7 bases of the junction unmatched. CDR3 protein: CATSRVSQGGHQPQHF. As DNA, the CDR3 is TGTGCCACCAGCAGAGTATCACAGGGGGGCCATCAGCCCCAGCATTTT.

The sample holds many counts of this clonotype. The chain has TRBV5-1 and TRBJ2-1; no reliable D call. The CDR3 totals 11 residues. Germline lookup yields CDR1 SGHRS and CDR2 YFSETQ. The V and J ends lost 1 base and 9 bases respectively, with 5 bases between them. CDR3 protein: CASSLHGEQFF. The CDR3 nucleotides are TGCGCCAGCAGCTTGCACGGTGAGCAGTTCTTC.

This chain uses TRBV20-1 with TRBJ1-2; D gene uncertain. The ends were cut back, 4 bases at V and 0 bases at J, with 6 bases in the middle. The germline V gene encodes CDR1 DFQATT and CDR2 SNEGSKA (reference sequence). The CDR3 contains 12 residues. The CDR3 spells CSAIRANYGYTF. The CDR3 DNA follows: TGCAGTGCTATCCGGGCTAACTATGGCTACACCTTC.

V is TRBV7-6 and J is TRBJ2-1; tentatively, D is TRBD1 (6 bases). V lost 5 bases and J lost 9, with 11 bases in between. CDR3 length equals 12 residues. The germline gives CDR1 SGHVS, CDR2 FNYEAQ. The CDR3 loop is CASSMTGGEQFF. The CDR3 bases are TGTGCCAGCAGCATGACAGGAGGTGAGCAGTTCTTC.

Remarks on this clonotype: The junction does not match germline at one end; this may be a read error. The rearrangement links TRBV5-1 to TRBJ1-6; 7 nucleotides agree with TRBD1. Germline V CDR1 and CDR2: SGHRS, YFSETQ. This CDR3 is 15 amino acids long. The CDR3 here is CASSGGQGVNSPLNF. The CDR3 region has the DNA TGCGCCAGCAGCGGGGGCCAGGGGGTTAATTCACCCCTCAACTTT.

This clonotype was observed at least ten times. J is TRBJ1-6 and V is TRBV10-2; no definite D call. The CDR3 is 17 residues long. Germline V gene data show CDR1 as WSHSY and CDR2 as SAAADI. Trimming took off 0 bases at V and 0 bases at J, with 9 bases between the two ends. The CDR3 is CASSESRRSSYNSPLHF. CDR3 nucleotides: TGCGCCAGCAGTGAGTCCCGGCGGAGCTCCTATAATTCACCCCTCCACTTT.

This clonotype was detected many times. V usage is TRBV15 and J usage is TRBJ2-5; TRBD1 agrees at 8 bases. The CDR3 sequence is 15 residues long. The ends lost 1 base at V and 5 bases at J; junction bases unmatched: 6. The V gene's germline CDR1 is LNHNV and CDR2 YYDKDF (reference sequence). The CDR3 DNA reads as TGTGCCACCAGCAGAGGTTCCGGACAGGGCGAGACCCAGTACTTC. Residues: CATSRGSGQGETQYF. The full variable domain, in which reference TRBV15 and TRBJ2-5 provide the parts outside the CDR3, is DAMVIQNPRYQVTQFGKPVTLSCSQTLNHNVMYWYQQKSSQAPKLLFHYYDKDFNNEADTPDNFQSRRPNTSFCFLDIRSPGLGDTAMYLCATSRGSGQGETQYFGPGTRLLVL.

This clonotype was found many times. Here the CDR3 DNA reads TGCGCCAGCAGCTGGACTAGCGGGGGGCCGCTCTACTACAATGAGCAGTTCTTC. This translates into CASSWTSGGPLYYNEQFF. This chain joins TRBV5-1 and TRBJ2-1; 14 bases fit TRBD2. The CDR3 consists of 18 residues. V dropped 3 bases and J dropped 3; count of bases not matched to a gene: 8. Germline V CDR1 and CDR2: SGHRS, YFSETQ.

The chain links TRBV6-5 to TRBJ2-7, with 7 bases matching TRBD2. CDR1 is MNHEY and CDR2 is SVGAGI in the germline V gene. This CDR3 is built from 15 residues. Trimming at V came to 5 bases and at J to 3 bases, leaving 10 bases not matched to a gene. The CDR3 sequence is CASSIGGTYYYEQYF. As DNA, the CDR3 is TGTGCCAGCAGTATCGGGGGGACCTACTACTACGAGCAGTACTTC.

The sample holds many counts of this clonotype. The V and J genes are TRBV25-1 and TRBJ1-2; no firm D call. From germline, CDR1 is MGHDK and CDR2 SYGVNS. The CDR3 is made up of 13 amino acids. V dropped 2 bases and J dropped 5 bases, with 9 bases sitting between them. CDR3 nucleotides: TGTGCCAGCAGTGAAATCCCCTCTTATGGCTACACCTTC. Encoded protein: CASSEIPSYGYTF.

In this sample, this clonotype turned up many times. The chain employs TRBV6-5 and TRBJ1-5, with D unclear. Between the trimmed V and J ends, which lost 6 bases and 11 bases, there was a span of 14 bases. The CDR3 extends over 12 amino acids. Germline V CDR1 and CDR2: MNHEY, SVGAGI. CDR3 bases: TGTGCCAGCAGACAGCCAGGCGGAACCCAGCATTTT. Amino acid sequence: CASRQPGGTQHF.

This clonotype was seen many times. In nucleotides, the CDR3 is TGTGCCAGCAGTTTAACTAGCGGGGGGTTAGAAGAGACCCAGTACTTC. The encoded protein is CASSLTSGGLEETQYF. The chain couples TRBV12-3 or TRBV12-4 to TRBJ2-5; 12 bases fit TRBD2. Trimming took 2 bases from V and 3 from J; bases not matched to a gene: 4. The CDR3 runs 16 residues.